This T cell receptor beta chain was recorded in a study of long-term antiretroviral therapy in people with HIV. All participants with HIV were treated in the United States. Trimming pared 6 bases from V and 3 bases from J, leaving 20 bases between. The CDR3 runs to 16 residues. Germline V gene lookup returns CDR1 MNHEY and CDR2 SMNVEV (reference sequence). They ran version v3.0 of the immunoSEQ assay at survey level. Sequenced by immunoSEQ multiplex PCR; TCRdb stores in-frame clones only, minus some. The repertoire holds 20,000 to 25,000 clones, with about 86% as singletons. This clonotype was sampled from a man in his 60s with HIV. This sequence joins TRBV27 and TRBJ1-2, with D perhaps TRBD1 (5 bases). The sample was unsorted PBMCs, taken 1.3 years after starting antiretroviral therapy. The CDR3 region has the DNA TGTGCCAGCAGGCTAAATCAGGGAGATGGCTACTATGGCTACACCTTC. As protein: CASRLNQGDGYYGYTF.